The 17 T cell receptor beta chains listed next were all sequenced from one sample in a study of blood T cell repertoires in COVID-19. Profiled with immunoSEQ multiplex PCR; TCRdb holds only in-frame clones, not every one. The sample holds approximately 180,000 clones; approximately 83% are singletons and the top ten take 9.5% to 12%. Sequenced sample: peripheral blood. These receptors originate from a human donor with active or convalescent COVID-19. The donor label of this sample is uncertain.

Comments on this clone: At one end the junction does not follow the germline gene, possibly because of a read error. This rearrangement joins TRBV27 to TRBJ2-7; D is perhaps TRBD1 (5 bases). This CDR3 is 15 amino acids long. Germline CDR1 is MNHEY and CDR2 is SMNVEV (reference sequence). The CDR3 nucleotides are TGTGCCAGCAGTTTTTTGCGGACAATAAGCTACGAACAGTACTTC. It translates to CASSFLRTISYEQYF.

The rearrangement joins TRBV21-1 to TRBJ2-7; the D call in the table, TRBD1, was not verified against the DNA. TRBV21-1 is a pseudogene locus. This CDR3 has 16 residues. The CDR3 DNA reads as TGTGCCAGCAGCCTGCACGGGACATTCCTATCATCCGAGCAGTACTTC. Translation gives CASSLHGTFLSSEQYF.

V usage is TRBV11-2 and J usage is TRBJ1-6, with 8 bases fitting TRBD1. With V trimmed by 5 bases and J by 12 bases, 3 bases remained unmatched. The CDR3 is 12 residues long. Germline-derived CDR1 and CDR2 are SGHAT and FQNNGV. CDR3 nucleotide sequence: TGTGCCAGCAGCACTGGACAGGGACCCCTCCACTTT. It codes for CASSTGQGPLHF.

The chain's CDR3 is CASSLGPGQLNYGYTF. The CDR3 DNA sequence: TGTGCCAGCAGCTTAGGGCCGGGACAGCTTAACTATGGCTACACCTTC. The chain employs TRBV7-2 and TRBJ1-2; TRBD1 matches 7 bases. Trimming cost V 1 base and J 1 base; bases outside gene matches: 6. Germline assignment: CDR1 SGHTA and CDR2 FQGNSA. The length of the CDR3 is 16 residues.

The V and J genes are TRBV4-1 and TRBJ1-6; TRBD1 matches at 9 bases. The CDR3 length is 15 residues. V dropped 5 bases and J dropped 5; count of bases not matched to a gene: 4. Germline V gene lookup returns CDR1 MGHRA and CDR2 YSYEKL. The CDR3 region has the DNA TGCGCCAGCAGCTACCGGGACAGGGATAATTCACCCCTCCACTTT. Translating it yields CASSYRDRDNSPLHF.

The J gene is TRBJ2-1, the V gene TRBV4-1; D may be TRBD2 (6 bases). Trimming took 1 base from V and 5 from J, leaving 12 bases between them. Germline lookup yields CDR1 MGHRA and CDR2 YSYEKL. The CDR3 extends over 15 amino acids. In DNA, the CDR3 is TGCGCCAGCAGCCAAGGGCCGGGGGTTGACAATGAGCAGTTCTTC. It encodes CASSQGPGVDNEQFF.

V gene TRBV7-9 combines with J gene TRBJ2-3; 14 nucleotides match TRBD2. Losses at the gene ends were 5 bases for V and 3 bases for J; bases not matched to a gene: 10. Germline CDR1 is SEHNR and CDR2 is FQNEAQ (reference sequence). This CDR3 region has 18 residues. The CDR3 bases are TGTGCCAGCAGCCGACAATCCGGGACTAGCGGGAGAACAGATACGCAGTATTTT. This translates into CASSRQSGTSGRTDTQYF.

The chain links TRBV5-8 to TRBJ2-1, with no clear D. The length of the CDR3 is 17 residues. With 4 bases removed from V and 0 bases from J, the gap between germline ends came to 17 bases. Germline V CDR1 and CDR2: SGHTS, YDEGEE. In DNA, the CDR3 is TGTGCCAGCAGCCGTGCCCCGGCGGTAGACTCCTACAATGAGCAGTTCTTC. It encodes CASSRAPAVDSYNEQFF.

In this sample, this clone turned up once. The chain employs TRBV10-3 and TRBJ1-1, with D hard to call. The CDR3 is 15 residues long. In germline, CDR1 is ENHRY, CDR2 SYGVKD. V was cut by 11 bases and J by 4 bases, with 23 bases left in between. DNA of the CDR3: TGTGCCCCCCCTGACTCCCGGGTTGGGTCCACTGAAGCTTTCTTT. Translated, it gives CAPPDSRVGSTEAFF.

V usage is TRBV10-1 and J usage is TRBJ2-7; a weak D match, TRBD2 (5 bases). There are 16 residues in the CDR3. Germline values: CDR1 WNHNN, CDR2 SYGVQD (reference sequence). Trimming took 4 bases from V and 7 from J, leaving 23 bases between them. For the CDR3, the DNA is TGCGCCAGCAGTGGCCTAATCAGCGCCGTTCCGGGGGAGCAGTACTTC. Translating gives CASSGLISAVPGEQYF.

V usage is TRBV28 and J usage is TRBJ1-2; D remains ambiguous. Germline CDR1 reads MDHEN; CDR2 reads SYDVKM. The CDR3 is 13 residues long. Trimming stripped 5 bases from V and 2 bases from J, with 9 bases between. The CDR3 region has the DNA TGTGCCAGCAGTGACTTCCGAAACTATGGCTACACCTTC. Translated, it gives CASSDFRNYGYTF.

The V gene is TRBV10-3, the J gene TRBJ2-2, with 7 positions matching TRBD1. CDR1 and CDR2 (germline): ENHRY, SYGVKD. This CDR3 comprises 20 residues. V was pared by 4 bases and J by 0 bases, with 17 bases of the junction left unmatched. The CDR3 nucleotides are TGTGCCATCAGTGCCCGACAGGGTACCACTCTACCCGCGAACACCGGGGAGCTGTTTTTT. It is translated as CAISARQGTTLPANTGELFF.

The chain links TRBV10-1 to TRBJ2-5, with 7 bases that match TRBD2. J gave up 7 bases and V 0 bases, and 5 bases lay outside the gene matches. The CDR3 has 14 amino acids. Germline assignment: CDR1 WNHNN and CDR2 SYGVQD (reference sequence). DNA of the CDR3: TGCGCCAGCAGTGAGTCTGGGGGGGGTCGGACCCAGTACTTC. Its translation is CASSESGGGRTQYF.

The CDR3 sequence is CAWSGADQETQYF. The CDR3 nucleotides are TGTGCCTGGAGTGGCGCCGACCAAGAGACCCAGTACTTC. This chain links TRBV30 with TRBJ2-5; D is unclear. The germline V and J ends were trimmed by 1 base and 0 bases, with 6 bases remaining between them. This CDR3 spans 13 amino acids. Germline V gene sequence: CDR1 GTSNPN, CDR2 SVGIG (reference sequence).

This clone was detected once. This chain uses TRBV29-1 with TRBJ2-3; 12 bases align to TRBD2. CDR1 is SQVTM and CDR2 is ANQGSEA in the germline V gene. There are 16 residues in the CDR3. V lost 3 bases and J lost 1; bases outside the gene matches: 5. The CDR3, as DNA: TGCAGCGTTGACTTGCCTAGCGGGGGGGGCACAGATACGCAGTATTTT. Its translation: CSVDLPSGGGTDTQYF.

The V call is TRBV28, the J call TRBJ1-2; 9 bases match TRBD1. V lost 4 bases to trimming and J lost 4 bases; unmatched junction nucleotides: 4. The CDR3 is made up of 14 amino acids. Germline V CDR1 and CDR2: MDHEN, SYDVKM. CDR3 residues: CASSYRGRSYGYTF. The CDR3 bases are TGTGCCAGCAGTTACAGGGGGCGAAGCTATGGCTACACCTTC.

The genes are TRBV6-5 and TRBJ1-2; 7 bases agree with TRBD1. Per germline, CDR1 MNHEY and CDR2 SVGAGI. CDR3 length equals 14 residues. With V trimmed by 7 bases and J by 5 bases, 10 bases remained unmatched. The CDR3 DNA reads TGTGCCAGCATGCGGGAACCAGGGGGTTATGGCTACACCTTC. It translates to CASMREPGGYGYTF.